What follows are 15 T cell receptor beta chains derived from one specimen sequenced in a study of blood T cells in healthy people across ages (dated by TCRdb to the mid-2010s). Library prep was done by 5' RACE. Sequencing used an Illumina HiSeq 2500. A second 7 to 11 cycle PCR used a sample-barcoded 5' primer and a J-beta primer mix. The public sequencing data were trimmed at Q25 with fastp and processed into clonotypes with MiXCR by TCRdb, which kept only in-frame beta chains. One record per CDR3 amino acid sequence lists the most common genes and DNA. Across this sample there are nearly 800,000 distinct CDR3 sequences, with about 56% seen only once. The biggest ten clones account for roughly 25% of the sample. The source material was blood. These receptors were collected from a middle-aged man in good health.

The chain carries TRBV9 and TRBJ2-1; TRBD1 might be the D (7 bases). Germline CDR1 and CDR2: SGDLS and YYNGEE. The CDR3 totals 17 residues. The germline V and J ends were trimmed by 4 bases and 2 bases, with 19 bases remaining between them. The CDR3 is CASSPRRRDSAYNEQFF. The CDR3 DNA sequence: TGTGCCAGCAGCCCTCGTAGGCGGGACAGCGCCTACAATGAGCAGTTCTTC.

This chain's CDR3 is CASSQRVTSGQETQYF. The CDR3 DNA is TGTGCCAGCAGCCAAAGGGTAACTAGCGGCCAAGAGACCCAGTACTTC. The rearrangement uses TRBV6-1 and TRBJ2-5; 8 nucleotides agree with TRBD2. Germline V gives CDR1 MNHNS, CDR2 SASEGT. This CDR3 spans 16 amino acids. J gave up 1 base and V 6 bases, and 10 bases lay outside the gene matches.

Notes on this clonotype: Its ends do not fully match the called genes, so a read error is possible. The gene calls are TRBV29-1 and TRBJ2-7; D is ambiguous. Per germline, CDR1 SQVTM and CDR2 ANQGSEA. The CDR3 extends over 13 amino acids. CDR3 residues: CSVESGDLYEQYF. CDR3 bases: TGCAGTGTTGAAAGTGGAGACCTCTACGAGCAGTACTTC.

This clonotype has just a few counts. V usage is TRBV5-1 and J usage is TRBJ2-1; TRBD2 agrees at 14 bases. V lost 5 bases and J lost 7; bases outside the gene matches: 5. CDR1 SGHRS and CDR2 YFSETQ come from the germline V gene. CDR3 size: 15 residues. Here the CDR3 DNA reads TGCGCCAGCAGAGCGGGGACTAGCGGGAGTAATGAGCAGTTCTTC. This sequence encodes CASRAGTSGSNEQFF.

This clonotype was counted a few times. This chain uses TRBV7-2 with TRBJ1-5; TRBD1 is a possible D gene (6 bases). Looked up from germline, CDR1 is SGHTA and CDR2 is FQGNSA. V was clipped by 1 base and J by 7 bases, with 14 bases between them. The CDR3 is 15 amino acids. The CDR3 bases are TGTGCCAGCAGCTTAGATGGGGGGGCCAGGCAGCCCCAGCATTTT. It yields the protein CASSLDGGARQPQHF.

The chain recombines TRBV7-3 with TRBJ2-7; the D gene is possibly TRBD2 (5 bases). V was clipped by 6 bases and J by 7 bases, with 25 bases between them. The CDR3 has 16 residues. The germline gives CDR1 SGHTA, CDR2 FQGTGA. In DNA form, the CDR3 reads TGTGCCAGCAGTCTAACCGGGGTCCGAGGGTCCAATGAGCAGTACTTC. Encoded protein: CASSLTGVRGSNEQYF.

CDR3 sequence (DNA): TGTGCCAGCAGCCAAAGGACGGTCCGGCTGGGCGAGCAGTACTTC. Protein sequence: CASSQRTVRLGEQYF. V gene TRBV6-5 combines with J gene TRBJ2-7; D gene uncertain. The CDR3 covers 15 residues. Per germline, CDR1 MNHEY and CDR2 SVGAGI. V shed 6 bases and J shed 6 bases, with 21 bases lying between them.

This chain links TRBV11-1 with TRBJ1-1; D is possibly TRBD1 (6 bases). Deletions cut 5 bases from V and 3 bases from J, with 13 bases between. This CDR3 comprises 14 residues. CDR1 is SGHAT, CDR2 FQDESV, per germline (reference sequence). The CDR3 bases are TGTGCCAGCAGCACACAGGGAGGAGACACTGAAGCTTTCTTT. It translates to CASSTQGGDTEAFF. Full variable domain (missing parts from reference TRBV11-1 and TRBJ1-1): EAEVAQSPRYKITEKSQAVAFWCDPISGHATLYWYRQILGQGPELLVQFQDESVVDDSQLPKDRFSAERLKGVDSTLKIQPAELGDSAMYLCASSTQGGDTEAFFGQGTRLTVV.

The CDR3 sequence is CASSLALWGGTEAFF. CDR3 bases: TGTGCCAGCAGCTTAGCACTATGGGGAGGCACTGAAGCTTTCTTT. V and J are TRBV11-2 and TRBJ1-1; D not certain. The CDR3 runs 15 residues. V shed 1 base and J shed 4 bases, with 13 bases lying between them. Germline CDR1 SGHAT, CDR2 FQNNGV.

This clonotype was counted ten times or more. The rearrangement uses TRBV29-1 and TRBJ1-5; D unresolved. The length of the CDR3 is 11 residues. The germline V gene encodes CDR1 SQVTM and CDR2 ANQGSEA. V lost 4 bases and J 3 bases, leaving 4 bases between the germline ends. DNA of the CDR3: TGCAGCGTTGGTGACAATCAGCCCCAGCATTTT. Amino acid sequence: CSVGDNQPQHF.

V is TRBV18 and J is TRBJ2-7, with a tentative D call TRBD1 (6 bases). Germline V lookup: CDR1 KGHSH, CDR2 LQKENI. Trimming removed 2 bases from V and 3 bases from J, with 14 bases in between. This CDR3 has 15 amino acids. CDR3 residues: CASSPKQGGIYEQYF. For the CDR3, the DNA is TGTGCCAGCTCACCAAAACAGGGCGGAATCTACGAGCAGTACTTC. The entire variable domain, with the rest obtained from reference TRBV18 and TRBJ2-7, is as follows: NAGVMQNPRHLVRRRGQEARLRCSPMKGHSHVYWYRQLPEEGLKFMVYLQKENIIDESGMPKERFSAEFPKEGPSILRIQQVVRGDSAAYFCASSPKQGGIYEQYFGPGTRLTVT.

This rearrangement joins TRBV21-1 to TRBJ2-7; the table calls TRBD2, which could not be checked here. TRBV21-1 is deemed a pseudogene. The CDR3 runs 14 residues. CDR3 protein: CASRRPGLSNEQYF. The CDR3 DNA reads as TGTGCCAGCAGGCGGCCGGGACTTTCCAACGAGCAGTACTTC.

CDR3 residues: CASSRGGLESKTQYF. The CDR3 nucleotides read TGTGCCAGCAGCCGGGGCGGGTTGGAGAGCAAAACGCAGTATTTT. V gene TRBV7-3 combines with J gene TRBJ2-3, with D perhaps matching TRBD1 or TRBD2 (5 bases each). There are 15 residues in the CDR3. V was cut by 5 bases and J by 9 bases, with 21 bases left in between. CDR1 and CDR2 (germline): SGHTA, FQGTGA.

This clonotype was seen only a few times. J is TRBJ2-5 and V is TRBV15; 13 bases line up with TRBD2. The CDR3 runs 14 residues. Germline trimming cut 1 base from V and 13 bases from J; bases unmatched to any gene: 6. Germline CDR1 is LNHNV and CDR2 is YYDKDF (reference sequence). CDR3 DNA: TGTGCCACCAGCAGAGCGACTAGCGGGGGGCGTCCGTACTTC. Its protein is CATSRATSGGRPYF.

The rearrangement links TRBV27 to TRBJ1-5; perhaps TRBD1 as D (6 bases). This CDR3 spans 17 amino acids. Trimming stripped 5 bases from V and 4 bases from J, with 21 bases between. Germline CDR1 is MNHEY and CDR2 is SMNVEV (reference sequence). This CDR3 is CASSPAPGQSYNQPQHF. The CDR3 DNA is TGTGCCAGCAGTCCAGCCCCCGGACAGAGCTATAATCAGCCCCAGCATTTT.